This T cell receptor (beta chain) comes out of a study of OX40 agonist ivuxolimab in advanced cancers. For the study at large: Patients enrolled in dose escalation were diagnosed with hepatocellular carcinoma, melanoma, renal cell or head and neck cancer. Of mixed ages from about 23 to 90 and averaging about 60 years, the group was about 80% male.

Sequencing used immunoSEQ multiplex PCR; TCRdb keeps in-frame clones, though not all of them. The repertoire holds 37,000 or so clones, with around four fifths as singletons. This clone was found a few times. Specimen: CD4+ or CD8+ T cells sorted from blood, collected in a trial of the OX40 agonist ivuxolimab. The receptor was derived from an adult with an advanced solid tumor such as melanoma, head and neck, liver or kidney cancer.

For the CDR3, the DNA is TGTGCCAGCAGCTGGGACACCTCGAACACTGAAGCTTTCTTT. It encodes CASSWDTSNTEAFF. The V and J genes are TRBV7-6 and TRBJ1-1; D may be TRBD1 (6 bases). The germline gives CDR1 SGHVS, CDR2 FNYEAQ. The germline V and J ends were trimmed by 4 bases and 1 base, with 10 bases remaining between them. The CDR3 covers 14 residues.